These 32 T cell receptor beta chains share one sample of origin, sequenced in a study of early T cells in non-severe SARS-CoV-2 infection. Via MiXCR, TCRdb re-called the 5' RACE reads, giving one row per CDR3 protein. Here the sample spans some 57,000 distinct CDR3 sequences, approximately 11% being singletons. Sequencing was done on a sample of whole blood. The source of these receptors is an adult who was a healthcare worker with PCR-confirmed SARS-CoV-2 infection or an uninfected control (not recorded which).

With respect to this clonotype: Just one base apart from a much larger clone, this may be a read error. CDR3 residues: CASSLGGIGNQPRHF. CDR3 DNA: TGTGCCAGCAGCTTGGGGGGAATTGGCAATCAGCCCCGGCATTTT. V is TRBV5-6 and J is TRBJ1-5; D unresolved. The CDR3 contains 15 residues. In germline, CDR1 is SGHDT, CDR2 YYEEEE.

This clonotype was found many times. The rearrangement links TRBV27 to TRBJ1-4; the D gene is possibly TRBD1 (6 bases). Germline CDR1 reads MNHEY; CDR2 reads SMNVEV (reference sequence). The CDR3 sequence is 14 residues long. Trimming shortened V by 6 bases and J by 8 bases, and 16 bases separated the two germline ends. The CDR3: CASRPAGDREKLFF. The CDR3, as DNA: TGTGCCAGCAGACCCGCAGGGGATAGAGAAAAACTGTTTTTT.

This clonotype was seen ten or more times. The J gene is TRBJ1-1, the V gene TRBV29-1, with no clear D. Trimming cost V 7 bases and J 3 bases, with 9 bases left between them. The germline CDR1 and CDR2 sequences are SQVTM and ANQGSEA. The CDR3 totals 11 residues. CDR3 sequence (DNA): TGCAGCGCGCGAAGGGACACTGAAGCTTTCTTT. Protein: CSARRDTEAFF. The full variable domain, its missing parts supplied by reference TRBV29-1 and TRBJ1-1, is SAVISQKPSRDICQRGTSLTIQCQVDSQVTMMFWYRQQPGQSLTLIATANQGSEATYESGFVIDKFPISRPNLTFSTLTVSNMSPEDSSIYLCSARRDTEAFFGQGTRLTVV.

This clonotype has at least ten counts. The CDR3 sequence: CASTPPDPDYRTQYF. The CDR3 DNA reads as TGTGCCAGCACCCCCCCGGACCCCGACTACCGGACCCAGTACTTC. J is TRBJ2-5 and V is TRBV11-2; TRBD2 might be the D (5 bases). Trimming took 7 bases from V and 7 from J, leaving 22 bases between them. The germline V gene has CDR1 SGHAT and CDR2 FQNNGV. CDR3 length equals 15 residues.

This clonotype was counted at least ten times. The CDR3 nucleotides are TGTGCCAGCAGTTTTAGCGGGGGAGCCACAGATACGCAGTATTTT. As protein: CASSFSGGATDTQYF. This chain links TRBV27 with TRBJ2-3; 9 positions agree with TRBD2. Germline assignment: CDR1 MNHEY and CDR2 SMNVEV (reference sequence). The CDR3 consists of 15 residues. V lost 3 bases and J lost 2; bases outside the gene matches: 3.

In this sample, this clonotype turned up a few times. The chain combines TRBV11-2 with TRBJ2-7; TRBD1 is a possible D gene (6 bases). Germline values: CDR1 SGHAT, CDR2 FQNNGV. CDR3 size: 17 residues. The V end was cut by 2 bases, the J end by 1 base, with 18 bases between. CDR3 DNA sequence: TGTGCCAGCAGCTTACCCTCGACAGGCTACTTGTCCTACGAGCAGTACTTC. Translated: CASSLPSTGYLSYEQYF.

There are a few counts of this clonotype. CDR3 protein: CASSQDLSGDEKLFF. The CDR3 DNA reads as TGTGCCAGCAGCCAAGATCTGAGTGGGGATGAAAAACTGTTTTTT. V is TRBV4-2 and J is TRBJ1-4; D unresolved. The germline V gene encodes CDR1 LGHNA and CDR2 YNFKEQ. The CDR3 length is 15 residues. V lost 0 bases and J 6 bases, leaving 11 bases between the germline ends.

There are a few counts of this clonotype. The chain recombines TRBV20-1 with TRBJ2-3; D may correspond to TRBD1 or TRBD2 (5 bases each). The V end was cut by 5 bases, the J end by 4 bases, with 19 bases between. The germline gives CDR1 DFQATT, CDR2 SNEGSKA (reference sequence). The CDR3 contains 15 residues. The CDR3 loop reads CSAEGSRPRADTQYF. DNA of the CDR3: TGCAGTGCTGAGGGGTCGCGGCCCAGGGCAGATACGCAGTATTTT.

This clonotype was recorded at least ten times. The V and J genes are TRBV21-1 and TRBJ2-5; TRBD1 is the table's D call and was not checked against the DNA. TRBV21-1 counts as a pseudogene. The CDR3 extends over 14 amino acids. The CDR3 loop is CASSNAGVQETQYF. In nucleotides, the CDR3 is TGTGCCAGCAGCAACGCAGGGGTTCAAGAGACCCAGTACTTC.

This clonotype occurred many times. J is TRBJ2-1 and V is TRBV6-2 or TRBV6-3; possibly TRBD2 for D (6 bases). CDR1 MNHEY and CDR2 SVGEGT come from the germline V gene. The ends were cut back, 8 bases at V and 7 bases at J, with 9 bases in the middle. This CDR3 is 11 amino acids long. CDR3 sequence (DNA): TGTGCCAGCCGGGAGTGGAATGAGCAGTTCTTC. Its translation is CASREWNEQFF.

V and J are TRBV6-6 and TRBJ2-2; 10 bases line up with TRBD1. The germline V gene has CDR1 MNHNY and CDR2 SVGAGI (reference sequence). The CDR3 spans 18 residues. J lost 3 bases, V lost 4 bases, and 11 bases had no gene match. The CDR3 is CASSSPNTGQGYTGELFF. CDR3 DNA sequence: TGTGCCAGCAGTTCCCCTAATACGGGACAGGGGTACACCGGGGAGCTGTTTTTT.

This clonotype was seen repeatedly, ten times or more. The conserved phenylalanine or tryptophan is not found at the CDR3 terminus, so this likely reflects a read error. Because the CDR3's place on the DNA is in doubt, the DNA is left out and the CDR3 is given as listed by TCRdb. The gene calls are TRBV6-1 and TRBJ2-7; TRBD1, as called in the table, went unchecked against the DNA. The CDR3 contains 13 residues when both ends are counted. CDR1 and CDR2 from the germline V gene are MNHNS and SASEGT. CDR3 protein: CASSESSWDAPLL.

The chain is built from TRBV4-1 and TRBJ1-3; D gene ambiguous. Germline CDR1 MGHRA, CDR2 YSYEKL. The CDR3 has 16 residues. V was shortened by 1 base and J by 0 bases, with 10 bases between the two germline ends. The CDR3 sequence: CASSQAGRGSGNTIYF. CDR3 sequence (DNA): TGCGCCAGCAGCCAAGCCGGACGGGGCTCTGGAAACACCATATATTTT.

This clonotype has a handful of counts. The J gene is TRBJ1-3, the V gene TRBV14, with D possibly TRBD1 on 6 matching bases. Trimming removed 2 bases from V and 2 bases from J, with 13 bases in between. The CDR3 is 16 amino acids. Per germline, CDR1 SGHDN and CDR2 FVKESK. DNA of the CDR3: TGTGCCAGCAGCCAAAGCCGGGGGCCAGCTGGAAACACCATATATTTT. Its translation: CASSQSRGPAGNTIYF.

CDR3 sequence (DNA): TGTGCCAGCAGAGGGACTCTAAATACGCAGTATTTT. This gives the protein CASRGTLNTQYF. The chain has TRBV2 and TRBJ2-3, with D tentatively TRBD2 (6 bases). V lost 6 bases and J 7 bases, leaving 11 bases between the germline ends. There are 12 residues in the CDR3. Germline V gives CDR1 SNHLY, CDR2 FYNNEI.

This clonotype was picked up a small number of times. The chain carries TRBV15 and TRBJ2-7, with D possibly matching TRBD1 (7 bases). V was cut by 0 bases and J by 5 bases, with 14 bases left in between. CDR3 length equals 15 residues. The germline V gene has CDR1 LNHNV and CDR2 YYDKDF (reference sequence). The CDR3 reads CATSRDPGGLDEQYF. The CDR3 DNA sequence: TGTGCCACCAGCAGAGACCCAGGGGGGCTGGACGAGCAGTACTTC.

The rearrangement uses TRBV12-3 or TRBV12-4 and TRBJ2-7; D is undetermined. Deletions cut 2 bases from V and 7 bases from J, with 15 bases between. The CDR3 has 14 residues. CDR3 sequence reads: CASSLRALKREQYF. The CDR3 DNA reads TGTGCCAGCAGTTTAAGGGCCTTGAAGAGAGAGCAGTACTTC.

The chain combines TRBV20-1 with TRBJ1-2; D is possibly TRBD1 (6 bases). Germline loops: CDR1 DFQATT, CDR2 SNEGSKA (reference sequence). With 6 bases removed from V and 3 bases from J, the gap between germline ends came to 17 bases. The CDR3 sequence is 14 residues long. The CDR3 loop reads CSAENRDNDYGYTF. CDR3 DNA sequence: TGCAGTGCCGAAAATAGGGACAATGACTATGGCTACACCTTC.

The V call is TRBV19, the J call TRBJ1-5; a weak D match, TRBD1 (6 bases). V dropped 1 base and J dropped 2 bases, with 12 bases sitting between them. This CDR3 comprises 16 residues. Germline CDR1 and CDR2: LNHDA and SQIVND (reference sequence). This chain's CDR3 is CASSIGGGLGNQPQHF. CDR3 DNA: TGTGCCAGTAGTATAGGAGGGGGTTTGGGCAATCAGCCCCAGCATTTT.

This clonotype was detected many times. J is TRBJ1-6 and V is TRBV11-2, with D perhaps TRBD1 (6 bases). Trimming stripped 5 bases from V and 6 bases from J, with 8 bases between. CDR3 length: 13 residues. CDR1 and CDR2 from the germline V gene are SGHAT and FQNNGV. In DNA, the CDR3 is TGTGCCAGCAGCCGGGACACTAATTCACCCCTCCACTTT. Its protein product is CASSRDTNSPLHF.

V and J are TRBV20-1 and TRBJ2-3; D uncertain. V dropped 0 bases and J dropped 2 bases, with 9 bases sitting between them. The CDR3 is made up of 14 amino acids. Germline V gives CDR1 DFQATT, CDR2 SNEGSKA (reference sequence). In DNA, the CDR3 is TGCAGTGCTAGAGACCAGATAAACACAGATACGCAGTATTTT. Translated: CSARDQINTDTQYF.

This clonotype was observed at least ten times. The chain combines TRBV18 with TRBJ2-3; 9 bases map to TRBD1. Trimming took 4 bases from V and 3 from J; bases not matched to a gene: 5. In germline, CDR1 is KGHSH, CDR2 LQKENI. This CDR3 region has 15 residues. The CDR3 sequence: CASSQPGQGTDTQYF. CDR3 in DNA: TGTGCCAGCTCACAACCGGGACAGGGTACAGATACGCAGTATTTT.

This clonotype was found a few times. V and J are TRBV2 and TRBJ1-6; TRBD1 matches 8 bases. The CDR3 extends over 13 amino acids. Trimming took 11 bases from V and 4 from J; bases not matched to a gene: 4. CDR1 is SNHLY, CDR2 FYNNEI, per germline. The CDR3 sequence: CAGNRGYNSPLHF. Here the CDR3 DNA reads TGTGCCGGTAACAGGGGGTATAATTCACCCCTCCACTTT.

The chain joins TRBV29-1 to TRBJ2-5, with no clear D. CDR3 length equals 14 residues. V gave up 6 bases and J gave up 1 base, with 15 bases separating them. Germline values: CDR1 SQVTM, CDR2 ANQGSEA. CDR3 residues: CSVANSRLQETQYF. The DNA of the CDR3 is TGCAGCGTAGCAAACTCCCGGCTCCAAGAGACCCAGTACTTC.

The chain carries TRBV20-1 and TRBJ2-1; TRBD2 matches 10 bases. Germline V CDR1 and CDR2: DFQATT, SNEGSKA (reference sequence). V was clipped by 7 bases and J by 6 bases; unmatched bases: 6. The CDR3 length is 13 residues. The CDR3 DNA is TGCAGTGTACCGGGACTAGCGATCAATGAGCAGTTCTTC. It translates to CSVPGLAINEQFF.

This chain joins TRBV7-8 and TRBJ2-4; 9 bases line up with TRBD1. This CDR3 comprises 16 residues. Germline-derived CDR1 and CDR2 are SGHVS and FQNEAQ. Trimming removed 5 bases from V and 7 bases from J; junction bases left unmatched: 12. The CDR3 DNA follows: TGTGCCAGCAGCCCGAATAGTGGGACAGGGCATAACATTCAGTACTTC. Encoded protein: CASSPNSGTGHNIQYF.

This clonotype was detected only a few times. The chain couples TRBV12-3 or TRBV12-4 to TRBJ2-1; TRBD1 aligns across 10 bases. CDR3 length: 17 residues. V dropped 2 bases and J dropped 6; count of bases not matched to a gene: 10. The chain's CDR3 is CASSLTSGTGATNEQFF. CDR3 coding DNA: TGTGCCAGCAGTTTAACGAGCGGGACAGGGGCCACCAATGAGCAGTTCTTC.

The table lists this clonotype with many counts. The chain joins TRBV11-2 to TRBJ2-1; 9 bases match TRBD2. J gave up 3 bases and V 3 bases, and 3 bases lay outside the gene matches. CDR1 and CDR2 (germline): SGHAT, FQNNGV. The CDR3 consists of 15 residues. The CDR3 DNA reads TGTGCCAGCAGCTTCGGAGCGGGGGGCTACAATGAGCAGTTCTTC. Its protein product is CASSFGAGGYNEQFF.

Written as DNA, the CDR3 is TGTGCCAGCAGTGAAGACAGTTACAATGAGCAGTTCTTC. The encoded protein is CASSEDSYNEQFF. V and J are TRBV6-1 and TRBJ2-1; D unresolved. Trimming shortened V by 1 base and J by 4 bases, and 5 bases separated the two germline ends. This CDR3 spans 13 amino acids. Germline CDR1 reads MNHNS; CDR2 reads SASEGT.

This clonotype was recorded many times. The chain recombines TRBV5-1 with TRBJ1-4, with D unresolved. CDR3 length equals 15 residues. V lost 0 bases, J lost 0 bases, and 6 bases lay in between. Germline V CDR1 and CDR2: SGHRS, YFSETQ. The CDR3 spells CASSLGAATNEKLFF. CDR3 DNA sequence: TGCGCCAGCAGCTTGGGGGCAGCAACTAATGAAAAACTGTTTTTT.

In its sample, this clonotype was seen many times. The genes are TRBV7-8 and TRBJ2-5, with 12 bases matching TRBD2. The V and J ends lost 1 base and 5 bases, in that order; junction bases with no gene match: 8. The CDR3 has 17 residues. Germline values: CDR1 SGHVS, CDR2 FQNEAQ. This CDR3 is CASSLDPSGGVWETQYF. The CDR3 bases are TGTGCCAGCAGCTTAGATCCTAGCGGGGGGGTATGGGAGACCCAGTACTTC.

The chain employs TRBV6-1 and TRBJ2-3, with 8 bases identical to TRBD2. Losses at the gene ends were 8 bases for V and 4 bases for J; bases not matched to a gene: 11. This CDR3 region has 15 residues. Germline CDR1 is MNHNS and CDR2 is SASEGT. The DNA of the CDR3 is TGTGCCAGCCGCACAGCGGGAGCGATGGCAGATACGCAGTATTTT. Amino acids: CASRTAGAMADTQYF.